These 20 T cell receptor beta chains originate from one sample sequenced in a study of blood T cell repertoires in COVID-19. Assay: immunoSEQ multiplex PCR; the TCRdb copy retains only in-frame clones and omits some. The sample yields tens of thousands of clones, 80% to 90% seen once. The material sequenced was peripheral blood. The source is a man in his 70s in a cohort sampled during active COVID-19.

The CDR3 sequence is CASSVSGQGGYYEQYF. CDR3 coding DNA: TGTGCCAGCAGCGTTTCGGGACAGGGCGGATACTACGAGCAGTACTTC. The V gene is TRBV9, the J gene TRBJ2-7; 9 bases line up with TRBD1. CDR3 length equals 16 residues. Germline V gene sequence: CDR1 SGDLS, CDR2 YYNGEE. The trim removed 2 bases at V and 3 bases at J, leaving 9 bases unmatched.

The chain employs TRBV6-5 and TRBJ2-3, with a tentative D call TRBD2 (6 bases). Germline V gene data show CDR1 as MNHEY and CDR2 as SVGAGI. CDR3 length equals 15 residues. V lost 4 bases to trimming and J lost 0 bases, with 11 bases between them. In nucleotides, the CDR3 is TGTGCCAGCAGTTCGCGGGGTGCTAGCACAGATACGCAGTATTTT. It specifies CASSSRGASTDTQYF.

The chain joins TRBV7-2 to TRBJ2-7; 9 nucleotides align to TRBD1. The junction had 10 bases not matched to a gene; V was cut back by 5 bases and J by 2 bases. The CDR3 is 16 amino acids. CDR1 and CDR2 from the germline V gene are SGHTA and FQGNSA. CDR3 loop: CASSPTPGQGAYEQYF. For the CDR3, the DNA is TGTGCCAGCAGCCCCACTCCGGGACAGGGTGCCTACGAGCAGTACTTC.

The CDR3 DNA reads as TGTGCCAGCAGGAAACAGGGGGCGCGTGGCTACACCTTC. This codes for CASRKQGARGYTF. The rearrangement links TRBV12-3 or TRBV12-4 to TRBJ1-2; 9 nucleotides agree with TRBD1. Losses at the gene ends were 6 bases for V and 7 bases for J; bases not matched to a gene: 6. This CDR3 has 13 amino acids.

This sequence joins TRBV28 and TRBJ2-4, with TRBD1 matching over 9 bases. The V and J ends lost 6 bases and 4 bases, in that order; junction bases with no gene match: 10. The CDR3 loop spans 16 amino acids. Germline V gives CDR1 MDHEN, CDR2 SYDVKM. CDR3 in amino acids: CASRPSGTGTKNIQYF. The CDR3 nucleotides are TGTGCCAGCAGACCCTCCGGGACAGGGACAAAAAACATTCAGTACTTC.

This clone has just one count. CDR3 in DNA: TGTGCCAGCAGTGGGTTACAGGGGATTCATGGCTACACCTTC. It codes for CASSGLQGIHGYTF. This chain links TRBV2 with TRBJ1-2, with TRBD1 matching over 7 bases. The CDR3 is made up of 14 amino acids. The germline V gene encodes CDR1 SNHLY and CDR2 FYNNEI. The J segment lost 6 bases and the V segment lost 4 bases, leaving 8 bases of the junction unmatched.

The rearrangement links TRBV5-1 to TRBJ2-1; D perhaps matches TRBD1 (5 bases). Germline lookup yields CDR1 SGHRS and CDR2 YFSETQ. Trimming left V 0 bases short and J 2 bases short, with 9 bases between. The CDR3 sequence is 15 residues long. CDR3 DNA sequence: TGCGCCAGCAGCTTGGAAGGGGCCGCCTACAATGAGCAGTTCTTC. Translating it yields CASSLEGAAYNEQFF.

The genes are TRBV2 and TRBJ2-7, with 10 positions matching TRBD1. CDR1 and CDR2 from the germline V gene are SNHLY and FYNNEI. V was pared by 8 bases and J by 0 bases, with 1 base of the junction left unmatched. This CDR3 contains 13 residues. CDR3 region: CASDRGPSYEQYF. For the CDR3, the DNA is TGTGCCAGCGACAGGGGGCCCTCCTACGAGCAGTACTTC.

This sequence joins TRBV7-8 and TRBJ1-1; a possible D gene is TRBD1 (6 bases). In germline, CDR1 is SGHVS, CDR2 FQNEAQ. The germline V and J ends were trimmed by 1 base and 0 bases, with 9 bases remaining between them. CDR3 length: 15 residues. CDR3 residues: CASSLVPGVNTEAFF. The DNA for the CDR3 is TGTGCCAGCAGCTTAGTTCCAGGGGTGAACACTGAAGCTTTCTTT.

This chain uses TRBV27 with TRBJ2-7; a weak D match, TRBD1 (6 bases). Germline CDR1 and CDR2: MNHEY and SMNVEV (reference sequence). The V gene lost 6 bases and the J gene lost 1 base, with 16 bases spanning the gap. The CDR3 totals 15 residues. CDR3 in DNA: TGTGCCAGCAGATACAGGGAAATGGGATCCTACGAGCAGTACTTC. Amino acid sequence: CASRYREMGSYEQYF.

The chain employs TRBV20-1 and TRBJ2-7, with D tentatively TRBD2 (6 bases). Germline lookup yields CDR1 DFQATT and CDR2 SNEGSKA (reference sequence). V shed 3 bases and J shed 0 bases, with 12 bases lying between them. CDR3 length: 14 amino acids. In DNA, the CDR3 is TGCAGTGCTAGTAGGGAGGCGAGCTCCTACGAGCAGTACTTC. This gives the protein CSASREASSYEQYF.

V is TRBV6-5 and J is TRBJ2-7; 8 bases agree with TRBD1. CDR1 MNHEY and CDR2 SVGAGI come from the germline V gene. The junction had 7 bases not matched to a gene; V was cut back by 2 bases and J by 4 bases. This CDR3 is 15 amino acids long. CDR3 loop: CASSYAGQGFYEQYF. DNA for the CDR3: TGTGCCAGCAGTTACGCCGGACAGGGTTTTTACGAGCAGTACTTC.

DNA of the CDR3: TGTGCCAGCAGACTAACTGAGGGGGGGACTAGCGGCCGTTCCTACGAGCAGTACTTC. This encodes CASRLTEGGTSGRSYEQYF. The rearrangement uses TRBV27 and TRBJ2-7; 11 bases map to TRBD2. The CDR3 totals 19 residues. Trimming took 6 bases from V and 1 from J; bases not matched to a gene: 17. Germline loops: CDR1 MNHEY, CDR2 SMNVEV (reference sequence).

This clone occurred a few times. This chain joins TRBV4-3 and TRBJ2-2; 10 bases match TRBD1. This CDR3 comprises 16 residues. In germline, CDR1 is LGHNA, CDR2 YSLEER. V shed 4 bases, J shed 6 bases, and the junction held 8 bases outside the gene matches. This CDR3 is CASSPTGTGASGELFF. The DNA of the CDR3 is TGCGCCAGCAGCCCGACCGGGACAGGGGCGTCCGGGGAGCTGTTTTTT.

The rearrangement links TRBV18 to TRBJ1-1; D is perhaps TRBD1 (6 bases). The CDR3 is 14 residues long. Germline values: CDR1 KGHSH, CDR2 LQKENI. Trimming removed 4 bases from V and 6 bases from J, with 15 bases in between. The CDR3, as DNA: TGTGCCAGCTCACACAGGGTGGTGGGTGCTGAAGCTTTCTTT. Translated, it gives CASSHRVVGAEAFF. Looking up the rest from reference TRBV18 and TRBJ1-1 gives the full variable domain: NAGVMQNPRHLVRRRGQEARLRCSPMKGHSHVYWYRQLPEEGLKFMVYLQKENIIDESGMPKERFSAEFPKEGPSILRIQQVVRGDSAAYFCASSHRVVGAEAFFGQGTRLTVV.

Regarding this clone: The junction and the germline gene differ at one end; a read error may be behind it. The CDR3 loop reads CASRVGTSGYDEQFF. CDR3 nucleotide sequence: TGTGCCAGCAGGGTAGGAACTAGCGGCTACGATGAGCAGTTCTTC. The chain is built from TRBV28 and TRBJ2-1; TRBD2 matches 8 bases. Germline V gene lookup returns CDR1 MDHEN and CDR2 SYDVKM. CDR3 size: 15 residues.

Here the CDR3 reads CASSEPFLAGGLQETQYF. CDR3 nucleotide sequence: TGTGCCAGCAGTGAGCCCTTCCTAGCGGGAGGGTTACAAGAGACCCAGTACTTC. The chain joins TRBV2 to TRBJ2-5; 12 bases map to TRBD2. The CDR3 contains 18 residues. Germline V lookup: CDR1 SNHLY, CDR2 FYNNEI. V lost 3 bases to trimming and J lost 2 bases; unmatched junction nucleotides: 10. Combining the CDR3 with reference TRBV2 and TRBJ2-5 gives the whole variable domain EPEVTQTPSHQVTQMGQEVILRCVPISNHLYFYWYRQILGQKVEFLVSFYNNEISEKSEIFDDQFSVERPDGSNFTLKIRSTKLEDSAMYFCASSEPFLAGGLQETQYFGPGTRLLVL.

The genes are TRBV6-5 and TRBJ2-7; 8 bases match TRBD1. After removal of 8 bases from V and 2 bases from J, the junction contained 11 bases not matched to a gene. Looked up from germline, CDR1 is MNHEY and CDR2 is SVGAGI. The CDR3 totals 15 residues. The chain's CDR3 is CASSLPRGRPYEQYF. DNA for the CDR3: TGTGCCAGCTCACTCCCCAGGGGGCGACCCTACGAGCAGTACTTC.

J is TRBJ1-2 and V is TRBV24-1; 9 nucleotides line up with TRBD1. Per germline, CDR1 KGHDR and CDR2 SFDVKD. This CDR3 is built from 15 residues. The V segment lost 3 bases and the J segment 4 bases; nucleotides outside the gene matches: 5. The CDR3 loop is CATSDQTGGIYGYTF. CDR3 nucleotide sequence: TGTGCCACCAGTGATCAGACAGGGGGAATCTATGGCTACACCTTC.

In nucleotides, the CDR3 is TGCGCCAGCAGCTTGAGCCCGGACAATGAGCAGTTCTTC. The encoded protein is CASSLSPDNEQFF. The chain links TRBV5-1 to TRBJ2-1; D not resolved. Trimming shortened V by 1 base and J by 5 bases, and 7 bases separated the two germline ends. This CDR3 has 13 amino acids. The germline V gene has CDR1 SGHRS and CDR2 YFSETQ.